The present T cell receptor (beta chain) was sequenced within a study of cytomegalovirus exposure and HLA in healthy donors. 13 Jbeta primers and 60 Vbeta primers were used for the PCR. Assay: immunoSEQ multiplex PCR; the TCRdb copy retains only in-frame clones and omits some. The sample lists approximately 120,000 clones; around three quarters were seen once. After removal of 6 bases from V and 3 bases from J, the junction contained 7 bases not matched to a gene. The CDR3 consists of 15 residues. The germline V gene encodes CDR1 MNHEY and CDR2 SVGAGI. The receptor's source is a man aged 30 to 45 in good health and CMV-seronegative. This chain links TRBV6-5 with TRBJ2-1; TRBD1 matches 8 bases. Sequences were obtained from PBMCs. CDR3 coding DNA: TGTGCCAGCAGACTTGGACAGGGTGTCTACAATGAGCAGTTCTTC. Translating gives CASRLGQGVYNEQFF.